This is a list of T cell receptor beta chains from one sample in a study of OX40 agonist ivuxolimab in advanced cancers. Some clones are missing from TCRdb's copy, which holds only in-frame ones; the method was immunoSEQ multiplex PCR. Among 60,000 to 75,000 clones listed, about 86% were seen once. The sample here was CD4+ or CD8+ T cells sorted from blood, taken in a trial of the OX40 agonist ivuxolimab. These receptors were taken from an adult with an advanced solid tumor such as melanoma, head and neck, liver or kidney cancer. The CDR3 runs from the conserved cysteine through the conserved F or W. D genes are given only for firm matches. Some rows mark clone size as missing; the rest say once, few, many or name a class of expanded clone.

D: .
V: TRBV28
size: .
J: TRBJ1-1
CDR3: CASSLSSVANTEAFF

D: TRBD1
V: TRBV6-5
size: .
J: TRBJ1-5
CDR3: CASSQRQGDQPQHF

D: TRBD1
V: TRBV7-3
size: .
J: TRBJ2-7
CDR3: CASSLGTGISYEQYF

D: TRBD2
V: TRBV7-2
size: .
J: TRBJ2-2
CDR3: CASSLGGGTGELFF

D: .
V: TRBV2
size: .
J: TRBJ2-2
CDR3: CASSLDRELFF

D: .
V: TRBV30
size: few
J: TRBJ1-1
CDR3: CAWSVSGTEAFF

D: TRBD1
V: TRBV11-3
size: .
J: TRBJ2-5
CDR3: CASSHIGGEETQYF

D: .
V: TRBV5-6
size: few
J: TRBJ2-4
CDR3: CASSSMTALAKNIQYF

D: TRBD1
V: TRBV29-1
size: .
J: TRBJ1-2
CDR3: CSVSGTGDGYTF

D: .
V: TRBV4-1
size: .
J: TRBJ2-3
CDR3: CASSQVTDTQYF

D: TRBD1
V: TRBV5-6
size: .
J: TRBJ1-1
CDR3: CASSYPRGREIDTEAFF

D: .
V: TRBV30
size: .
J: TRBJ2-2
CDR3: CAWRTGGENTGELFF

D: .
V: TRBV4-1
size: .
J: TRBJ2-1
CDR3: CASSQEEPGHNEQFF

D: TRBD1
V: TRBV19
size: .
J: TRBJ1-2
CDR3: CATNPGQAYGYTF

D: .
V: TRBV19
size: .
J: TRBJ1-1
CDR3: CASRGQNTEAFF

D: .
V: TRBV4-1
size: once
J: TRBJ1-3
CDR3: CASSQVNLRVNTIYF

D: TRBD1
V: TRBV5-6
size: .
J: TRBJ1-5
CDR3: CASSTNRGAQPQHF

D: TRBD2
V: TRBV7-7
size: .
J: TRBJ2-1
CDR3: CASSVGTSVEGEQFF

D: .
V: TRBV5-1
size: .
J: TRBJ2-3
CDR3: CASSLAGGTGSDTQYF

D: .
V: TRBV7-8
size: .
J: TRBJ1-3
CDR3: CASSLGRAGNTIYF

D: .
V: TRBV25-1
size: .
J: TRBJ2-3
CDR3: CASSEYTLETDTQYF

D: .
V: TRBV7-6
size: .
J: TRBJ2-7
CDR3: CASSSPPGPRTYEQYF

D: .
V: TRBV4-1
size: .
J: TRBJ1-5
CDR3: CASSQGVQGYGQPQHF

D: .
V: TRBV7-2
size: .
J: TRBJ1-2
CDR3: CASSLGFSAGGYTF

D: .
V: TRBV7-8
size: .
J: TRBJ1-1
CDR3: CASSLRGTEAFF

D: .
V: TRBV29-1
size: few
J: TRBJ2-1
CDR3: CSVEPQGRNEQFF

D: .
V: TRBV5-1
size: .
J: TRBJ1-4
CDR3: CASSNGFGNEKLFF

D: .
V: TRBV7-9
size: .
J: TRBJ1-2
CDR3: CASSLGYMDDGYTF

D: .
V: TRBV29-1
size: .
J: TRBJ1-4
CDR3: CSVEEGLTNEKLFF

D: .
V: TRBV27
size: .
J: TRBJ1-4
CDR3: CASSRGINEKLFF

D: TRBD1
V: TRBV19
size: .
J: TRBJ1-5
CDR3: CASTPGQGRNQPQHF

D: TRBD2
V: TRBV5-4
size: .
J: TRBJ2-3
CDR3: CASSSGLAGTDTQYF

D: .
V: TRBV6-5
size: .
J: TRBJ1-1
CDR3: CASTRDSPNTEAFF

D: .
V: TRBV6-1
size: once
J: TRBJ1-2
CDR3: CASNTARNYGYTF

D: .
V: TRBV7-6
size: .
J: TRBJ1-5
CDR3: CASSLNAGIGQPQHF

D: TRBD1
V: TRBV7-9
size: .
J: TRBJ1-2
CDR3: CASSHARGQGNYGYTF

D: .
V: TRBV5-1
size: .
J: TRBJ2-3
CDR3: CASSLRQDLSDTQYF

D: .
V: TRBV5-8
size: .
J: TRBJ1-1
CDR3: CASSRRGTNTEAFF

D: .
V: TRBV7-8
size: .
J: TRBJ1-1
CDR3: CASSLEFALREAFF

D: TRBD2
V: TRBV2
size: .
J: TRBJ2-7
CDR3: CASSPRVGGPHMVEQYF

D: .
V: TRBV27
size: .
J: TRBJ2-2
CDR3: CASSRTAGELFF

D: .
V: TRBV5-1
size: .
J: TRBJ1-1
CDR3: CATSDGRNTEAFF